This T cell receptor (beta chain) was profiled in a study of graft-versus-host responses after intestinal transplantation (dated by TCRdb to about 2021). About the full investigation: Recipients received multivisceral, liver-intestinal, or isolated intestinal transplants. The cohort enrolled fewer than 25 intestinal transplant recipients including one retransplant, and 3 patients lacking pretransplant specimens were excluded. A peak of at least 4% donor T cells among recipient peripheral blood mononuclear cells was the definition used for donor T cell macrochimerism. Bulk TCR-beta CDR3 sequencing was used to track graft-versus-host and host-versus-graft alloreactive T cell clones in the graft, circulation and bone marrow after intestinal transplantation. Every recipient was given anti-thymocyte globulin induction, then maintenance tacrolimus and steroids for roughly 3 years. Instead of going to the commercial service, samples from a few later patients were sequenced in-house on an Illumina MiSeq and processed with MiXCR. Alloreactive clones were identified by sequencing pre-transplant mixed lymphocyte reaction products and comparing these products with unstimulated pre-transplant donor and recipient T cells. The study at large found these results: In the allografts of patients with donor T cell macrochimerism, GvH to HvG T cell clonal ratios were high. The relatively low number and heterogeneity of intestinal transplant patients limited the conclusions. Early after transplant, peak levels of circulating GvH clones were found to be associated with declines in HvG clones. GvH clones were found in recipient bone marrow, and some of the GvH clones appeared earlier in ileal mucosa or blood, which is consistent with an intestinal mucosal origin.

CDR1 and CDR2 (SGHRS, YFSETQ) derive from the germline V gene. Taken from cysteine to phenylalanine, the CDR3 has 14 residues. Of all the DNA, just the CDR3 is kept, 42 bases in frame from base 1. V is clipped by 9 bases and J by 2 bases, and the sequence between their germline boundaries is 16 bases long. The library was prepared using the immunoSEQ multiplex PCR assay. High-throughput TCR-beta CDR3 sequencing of genomic DNA from most patients was performed by Adaptive Biotechnologies. As for the authors' bioinformatics: Adaptive's ImmunoSEQ software was the source of the TCR sequencing data for 15 to 20 patients, while a few other patients were processed with MiXCR and VDJtools. CDR3 nucleotide sequences shared between donor and recipient were removed because the origin of such sequences could not be assigned. At least 2-fold expansion over unstimulated cells and a minimum CFSE-low frequency of 0.002% (template counts) or 0.001% (read counts) were required for clones to be classified as alloreactive. Mappable clones were those detected in sequenced pre-transplant spleen, lymph node, or MLR CFSE-low populations of the donor or recipient. Cumulative frequency of alloreactive clones was calculated as a percentage of all sequences weighted by copy number. TCRdb took over this immuneACCESS table, retaining in-frame rearrangements with V and J assigned. Such tables are incomplete; in checked studies, under half of the missing clones stem from an unresolved V gene, and the remainder is unexplained. The V and J calls and clone size are taken from that table; D and trimming were inferred from the DNA. The sample profile shows 20,000 to 25,000 clones; roughly 94% of them were found once. 0.45% to 0.65% of the sample comes from the top ten.

Comment on this clone: Which antigen it targets is not known. The sample holds no much larger clone one base away, and base qualities are not on file.

Blood samples were collected up to 4 times in the first month after transplant and then at least monthly when available. The sample here was PBMCs, taken 156 days after intestinal transplant. The sequence joins TRBV5-1 to TRBJ2-3, with the D gene uncertain. The source of this sequence is a human patient who received an intestinal transplant, so some T cells may come from the graft donor. The nucleotides are TGCGCCACCAAACCTTCGACCAACACAGATACGCAGTATTTT. Translated, this gives CATKPSTNTDTQYF.